This TCR beta chain is drawn from a study of blood T cell repertoires in COVID-19. Study in general: Sites in the United States, Italy and Spain provided acute and convalescent COVID-19 samples. In each case, the material was cDNA or gDNA derived from T cells, B-cell-depleted T cells, or PBMCs.

Original analysis: Estimation of nucleated cell counts relied on the amplification of reference gene primers. The table came from immunoSEQ multiplex PCR; TCRdb's copy has only in-frame clones and leaves some out. That table furnishes V, J and clone size, whereas the DNA furnished D and trimming. The sample lists 100,000 to 120,000 clones, roughly 82% occurring once. V shed 3 bases, J shed 1 base, and the junction held 10 bases outside the gene matches. This CDR3 has 17 residues. Germline V gene data show CDR1 as SGHDT and CDR2 as YYEEEE. The V and J genes are TRBV5-6 and TRBJ2-1; 7 bases agree with TRBD2. This sequence was found in a woman in her sixties with acute or convalescent COVID-19. The sequenced sample was peripheral blood. CDR3 nucleotides: TGTGCCAGCAGCTCAAGCCCCAGCGGGGAATCCTACAATGAGCAGTTCTTC. This codes for CASSSSPSGESYNEQFF.